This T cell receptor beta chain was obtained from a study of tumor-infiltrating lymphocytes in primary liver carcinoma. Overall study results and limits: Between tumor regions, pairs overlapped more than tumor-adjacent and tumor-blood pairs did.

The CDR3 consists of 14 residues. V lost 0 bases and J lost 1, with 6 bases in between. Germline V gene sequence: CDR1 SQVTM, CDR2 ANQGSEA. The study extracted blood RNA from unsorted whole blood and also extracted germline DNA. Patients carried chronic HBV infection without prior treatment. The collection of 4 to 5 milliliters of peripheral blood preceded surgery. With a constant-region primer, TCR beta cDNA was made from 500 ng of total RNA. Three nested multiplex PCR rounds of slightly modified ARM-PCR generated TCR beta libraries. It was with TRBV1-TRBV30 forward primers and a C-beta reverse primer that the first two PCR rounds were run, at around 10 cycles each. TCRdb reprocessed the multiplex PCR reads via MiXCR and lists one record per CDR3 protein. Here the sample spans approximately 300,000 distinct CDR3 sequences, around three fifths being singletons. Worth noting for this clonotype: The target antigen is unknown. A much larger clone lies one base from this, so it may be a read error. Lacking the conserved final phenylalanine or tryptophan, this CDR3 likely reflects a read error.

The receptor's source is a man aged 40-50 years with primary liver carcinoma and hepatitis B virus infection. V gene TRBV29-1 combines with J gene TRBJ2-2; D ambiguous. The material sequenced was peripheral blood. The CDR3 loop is CSVEDVQNTGELFS. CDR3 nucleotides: TGCAGCGTTGAAGATGTCCAGAACACCGGGGAGCTGTTTTCT.